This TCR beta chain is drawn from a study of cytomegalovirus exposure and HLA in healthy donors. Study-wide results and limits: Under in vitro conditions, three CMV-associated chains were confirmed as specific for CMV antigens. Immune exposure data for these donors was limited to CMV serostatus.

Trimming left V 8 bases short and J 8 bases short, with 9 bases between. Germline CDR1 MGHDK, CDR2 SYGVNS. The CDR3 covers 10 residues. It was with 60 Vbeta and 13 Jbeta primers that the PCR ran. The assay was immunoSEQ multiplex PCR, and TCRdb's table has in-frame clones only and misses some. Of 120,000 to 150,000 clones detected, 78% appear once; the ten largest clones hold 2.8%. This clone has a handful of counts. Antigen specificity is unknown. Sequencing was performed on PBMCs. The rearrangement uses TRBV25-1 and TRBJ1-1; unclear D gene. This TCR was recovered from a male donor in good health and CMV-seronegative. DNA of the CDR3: TGTGCCAGCTTTGGAGGGGAAGCTTTCTTT. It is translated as CASFGGEAFF.